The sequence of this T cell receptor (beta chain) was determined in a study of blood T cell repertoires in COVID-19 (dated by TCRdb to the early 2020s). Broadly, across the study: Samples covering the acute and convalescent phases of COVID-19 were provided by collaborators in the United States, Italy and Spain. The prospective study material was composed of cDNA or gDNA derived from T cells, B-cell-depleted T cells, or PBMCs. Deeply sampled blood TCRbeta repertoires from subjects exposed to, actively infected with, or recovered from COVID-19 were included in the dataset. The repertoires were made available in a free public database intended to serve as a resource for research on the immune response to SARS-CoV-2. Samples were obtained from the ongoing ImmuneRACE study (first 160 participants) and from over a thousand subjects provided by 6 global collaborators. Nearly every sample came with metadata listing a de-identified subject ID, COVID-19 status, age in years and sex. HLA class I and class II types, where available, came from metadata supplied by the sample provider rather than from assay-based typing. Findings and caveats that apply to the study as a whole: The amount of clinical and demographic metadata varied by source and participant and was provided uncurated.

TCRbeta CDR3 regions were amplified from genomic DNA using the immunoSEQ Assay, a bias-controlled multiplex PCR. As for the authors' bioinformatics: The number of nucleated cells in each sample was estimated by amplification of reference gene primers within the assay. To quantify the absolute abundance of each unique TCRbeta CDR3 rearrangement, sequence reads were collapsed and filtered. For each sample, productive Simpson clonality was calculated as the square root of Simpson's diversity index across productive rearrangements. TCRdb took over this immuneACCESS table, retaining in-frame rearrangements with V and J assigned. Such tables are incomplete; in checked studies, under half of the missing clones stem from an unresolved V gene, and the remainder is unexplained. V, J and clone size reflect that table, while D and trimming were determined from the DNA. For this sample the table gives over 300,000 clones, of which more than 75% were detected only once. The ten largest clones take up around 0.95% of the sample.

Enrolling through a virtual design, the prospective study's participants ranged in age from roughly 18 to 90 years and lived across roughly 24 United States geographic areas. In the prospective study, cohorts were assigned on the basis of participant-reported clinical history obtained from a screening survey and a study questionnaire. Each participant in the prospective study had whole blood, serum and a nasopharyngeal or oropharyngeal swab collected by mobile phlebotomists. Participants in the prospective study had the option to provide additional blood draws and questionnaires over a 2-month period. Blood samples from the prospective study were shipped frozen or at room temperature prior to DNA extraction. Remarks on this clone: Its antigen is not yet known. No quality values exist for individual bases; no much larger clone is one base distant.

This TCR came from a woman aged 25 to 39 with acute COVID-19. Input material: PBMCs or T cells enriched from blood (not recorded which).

The nucleotides are TGTGCCAGCAGCTACCTAGTGGGCGGGGAGCTGTTTTTT. The translation is CASSYLVGGELFF. The V and J genes are TRBV7-9 and TRBJ2-2; the D gene assignment is ambiguous. From cysteine to phenylalanine, the CDR3 is 13 amino acids long. Only the CDR3 DNA is retained, 39 bases long and in frame from the first base. The germline V gene (reference sequence) supplies CDR1 SEHNR and CDR2 FQNEAQ. The junction shows trimming of 4 bases on V and 7 bases on J, plus 10 bases between the germline ends.